This TCR beta chain came from a study of OX40 agonist ivuxolimab in advanced cancers. Across the whole study: Three partial responders included one hepatocellular carcinoma patient and two cutaneous melanoma patients. Study-wide results and caveats: The antigens recognized by the expanded peripheral T cells, that is their antigen specificity, were not determined.

Method: immunoSEQ multiplex PCR; TCRdb's copy keeps in-frame clones and lacks some. The repertoire holds 73,000 or so clones, with about 92% as singletons. In the case of this clone: Its antigen is not known.

Germline lookup yields CDR1 MNHNY and CDR2 SVGAGI (reference sequence). The length of the CDR3 is 14 residues. V shed 5 bases, J shed 5 bases, and the junction held 8 bases outside the gene matches. People who had autoimmune disease history or systemic immunosuppression were excluded. Here the sequenced sample was CD4+ or CD8+ T cells sorted from blood, taken in a trial of the OX40 agonist ivuxolimab. The J gene is TRBJ2-7, the V gene TRBV6-6; TRBD1 agrees at 8 bases. This TCR derives from an adult with an advanced solid tumor such as melanoma, head and neck, liver or kidney cancer. The chain's CDR3 is CASSHPGGRDEQYF. The CDR3 DNA reads TGTGCCAGCAGTCACCCAGGGGGCCGGGACGAGCAGTACTTC.